This T cell receptor (beta chain) was obtained from a study of T cell responses to AZD1222 COVID-19 vaccine. Whole-study findings and limits: Two doses of AZD1222 preceded a rise in Spike-specific TCR breadth and depth. The span of vaccine-associated CD4 TCRs extended across spike, with dominance at 160-218 and 743-854.

Per the germline V gene, CDR1 is MNHNS and CDR2 is SASEGT. The junction had 3 bases not matched to a gene; V was cut back by 1 base and J by 1 base. This CDR3 has 16 residues. The protocol was immunoSEQ multiplex PCR, while the TCRdb copy is restricted to in-frame clones and leaves out a portion. The sample contains 100,000 or so clones, roughly 85% of which appear only once. On this clone itself: Its antigen is currently unknown.

This chain connects TRBV6-1 to TRBJ1-5; 8 nucleotides agree with TRBD1. The clonotype comes from an adult in good health. The source material was peripheral blood, sampled on day 0 of AZD1222 vaccination. CDR3 in amino acids: CASSEDRGGSNQPQHF. The CDR3 bases are TGTGCCAGCAGTGAAGACAGGGGGGGAAGCAATCAGCCCCAGCATTTT.